The 10 T cell receptor beta chains below all came from one sample that was sequenced in a study of T-cell memory formation after mild COVID-19. In TCRdb, the 5' RACE reads were re-called with MiXCR into one record per CDR3 protein. The sample has roughly 620,000 distinct CDR3 sequences, about 20% seen once. The sequencing input was PBMCs or a T cell subset sorted from them (not recorded which). The source of these receptors is an adult woman who had mild COVID-19 (a few samples of this study predate the infection). Cell type and time point are not known.

This sequence joins TRBV7-2 and TRBJ2-3; tentatively, D is TRBD2 (5 bases). V was clipped by 5 bases and J by 6 bases, with 18 bases between them. Germline V gene data show CDR1 as SGHTA and CDR2 as FQGNSA. This CDR3 is 15 amino acids long. In nucleotides, the CDR3 is TGTGCCAGCAGCACCCTAGCTGGAGATGGGGATACGCAGTATTTT. This sequence encodes CASSTLAGDGDTQYF.

This clonotype was observed a single time. The chain has TRBV12-3 or TRBV12-4 and TRBJ2-1; D is unresolved. V was trimmed by 7 bases and J by 6 bases, leaving 16 bases between them. This CDR3 has 14 amino acids. The CDR3 sequence is CASTNYSPGNEQFF. DNA for the CDR3: TGTGCCAGCACCAATTACTCTCCCGGCAATGAGCAGTTCTTC.

The rearrangement joins TRBV6-5 to TRBJ2-7; 8 nucleotides line up with TRBD1. The germline V gene encodes CDR1 MNHEY and CDR2 SVGAGI. V lost 0 bases, J lost 6 bases, and 7 bases stayed unmatched. The length of the CDR3 is 15 residues. The CDR3 nucleotides are TGTGCCAGCAGTTACTCGAGACAGGGGAACGGCGAGCAGTACTTC. Translating it yields CASSYSRQGNGEQYF.

The V call is TRBV12-3 or TRBV12-4, the J call TRBJ2-3, with 8 bases that match TRBD2. V gave up 2 bases and J gave up 5 bases; unmatched junction bases: 3. The CDR3 extends over 14 amino acids. The CDR3 loop is CASSLSGSGDTQYF. Here the CDR3 DNA reads TGTGCCAGCAGTTTAAGCGGGAGTGGAGATACGCAGTATTTT.

This clonotype was counted between two and nine times. This rearrangement joins TRBV7-9 to TRBJ2-7, with D tentatively TRBD1 (6 bases). V lost 5 bases, J lost 3 bases, and 14 bases lay in between. There are 14 residues in the CDR3. Germline V CDR1 and CDR2: SEHNR, FQNEAQ (reference sequence). CDR3 coding DNA: TGTGCCAGCAGCATTACAGGGCGAGGCTACGAGCAGTACTTC. Translating gives CASSITGRGYEQYF.

This clonotype has only a few counts. The genes are TRBV7-2 and TRBJ2-7, with D tentatively TRBD2 (7 bases). The V and J ends lost 2 bases and 0 bases respectively, with 17 bases between them. The V gene's germline CDR1 is SGHTA and CDR2 FQGNSA. This CDR3 is built from 17 residues. The CDR3 bases are TGTGCCAGCAGCTTACAAGGGGGGAGGGCCGCCTCCTACGAGCAGTACTTC. Translating it yields CASSLQGGRAASYEQYF.

V and J are TRBV6-5 and TRBJ2-2; D gene uncertain. In germline, CDR1 is MNHEY, CDR2 SVGAGI. CDR3 size: 18 residues. Trimming shortened V by 0 bases and J by 0 bases, and 14 bases separated the two germline ends. CDR3 protein: CASSYSIPGRSNTGELFF. The DNA for the CDR3 is TGTGCCAGCAGTTACTCGATCCCGGGCAGATCGAACACCGGGGAGCTGTTTTTT.

This clonotype was detected many times. The chain joins TRBV7-9 to TRBJ1-6; D possibly corresponds to TRBD1 (5 bases). Trimming pared 1 base from V and 7 bases from J, leaving 17 bases between. Germline values: CDR1 SEHNR, CDR2 FQNEAQ (reference sequence). The CDR3 runs 17 residues. Written as DNA, the CDR3 is TGTGCCAGCAGCTTAGACCGATGGCTGGGGGGGAATTCACCCCTCCACTTT. It translates to CASSLDRWLGGNSPLHF.

This clonotype was seen a few times. The rearrangement joins TRBV7-7 to TRBJ2-5; 10 bases are shared with TRBD2. The CDR3 runs 16 residues. The J segment lost 5 bases and the V segment lost 5 bases, leaving 11 bases of the junction unmatched. From germline, CDR1 is SSHAT and CDR2 FNYEAQ (reference sequence). The CDR3 DNA follows: TGTGCCAGCAGCATCTACAGCGGGGGGGCCGTCGAGACCCAGTACTTC. This sequence encodes CASSIYSGGAVETQYF. The variable domain in full, completed from reference TRBV7-7 and TRBJ2-5, reads GAGVSQSPRYKVTKRGQDVTLRCDPISSHATLYWYQQALGQGPEFLTYFNYEAQPDKSGLPSDRFSAERPEGSISTLTIQRTEQRDSAMYRCASSIYSGGAVETQYFGPGTRLLVL.

This clonotype was counted ten times or more. The chain carries TRBV7-2 and TRBJ1-5; D may be TRBD1 (6 bases). This CDR3 is 14 amino acids long. CDR1 is SGHTA, CDR2 FQGNSA, per germline. V was shortened by 5 bases and J by 6 bases, with 14 bases between the two germline ends. The chain's CDR3 is CASSLKGGGQPQHF. The DNA for the CDR3 is TGTGCCAGCAGCCTTAAGGGGGGCGGTCAGCCCCAGCATTTT. The full variable domain, in which reference TRBV7-2 and TRBJ1-5 provide the parts outside the CDR3, is GAGVSQSPSNKVTEKGKDVELRCDPISGHTALYWYRQSLGQGLEFLIYFQGNSAPDKSGLPSDRFSAERTGGSVSTLTIQRTQQEDSAVYLCASSLKGGGQPQHFGDGTRLSIL.